This T cell receptor (beta chain) derives from a study of blood T cell repertoires in COVID-19. Across the study: Researchers got acute and convalescent COVID-19 samples from the United States, Italy and Spain. Sample material is recorded as cDNA or gDNA derived from T cells, B-cell-depleted T cells, or PBMCs.

Per the authors' pipeline: Counts of nucleated cells, estimated from reference gene primer amplification, were obtained. Repertoires were generated with immunoSEQ multiplex PCR, while TCRdb's copy carries only in-frame clones and drops some. V and J calls and clone size are copied from that table; D and trimming were computed from the DNA. This table has about 160,000 clones, around 93% appearing once. Trimming pared 4 bases from V and 8 bases from J, leaving 14 bases between. The CDR3 contains 13 residues. Germline assignment: CDR1 SGHTA and CDR2 FQGNSA. The Seattle site enrolled patients during active infection and followed them longitudinally. This clone was recorded only once.

Sequencing used peripheral blood. This sequence was found in a man aged 25 to 40 with COVID-19, enrolled during active disease. The rearrangement uses TRBV7-2 and TRBJ1-2; tentative D call: TRBD1 (6 bases). The CDR3 DNA is TGTGCCAGCAGCTCGGACAGAGCGAGGGGCTACACCTTC. Its translation: CASSSDRARGYTF.